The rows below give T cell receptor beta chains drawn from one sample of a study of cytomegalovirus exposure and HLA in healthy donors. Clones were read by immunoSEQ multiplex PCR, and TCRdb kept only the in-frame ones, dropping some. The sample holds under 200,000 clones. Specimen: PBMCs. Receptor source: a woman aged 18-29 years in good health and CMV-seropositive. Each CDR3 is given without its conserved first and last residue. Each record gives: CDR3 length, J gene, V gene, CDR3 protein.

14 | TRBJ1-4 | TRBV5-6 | ASSLAKGLFHEKLF
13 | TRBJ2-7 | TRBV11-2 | ASSLRTSFTYEQY
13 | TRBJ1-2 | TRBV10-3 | AISESAGGGHGYT
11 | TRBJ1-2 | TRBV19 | ASSIESGYGYT
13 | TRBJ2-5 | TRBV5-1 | ASSPSGGRQETQY
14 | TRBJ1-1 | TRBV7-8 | ASRPRAAQTNTEAF
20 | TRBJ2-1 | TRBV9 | ASSVVGQGVWGGRAIGNEQF
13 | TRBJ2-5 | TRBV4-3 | ASSLRGSDQETQY
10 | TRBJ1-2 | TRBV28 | ASSINTLGYT
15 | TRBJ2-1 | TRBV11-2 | ASSFTPTGGFYNEQF
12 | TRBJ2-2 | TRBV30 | AWSGGSNTGELF
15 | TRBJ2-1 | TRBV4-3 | ASSQDFWRRAYNEQF
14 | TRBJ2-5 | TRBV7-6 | ASSLGGPGVEETQY
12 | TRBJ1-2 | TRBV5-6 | ASSWGQGPNGYT
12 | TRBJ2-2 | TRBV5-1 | ASSSGGQTGELF
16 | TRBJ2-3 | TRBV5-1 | ASSSRPVTSGSTDTQY
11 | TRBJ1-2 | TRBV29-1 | SARTGADYGYT
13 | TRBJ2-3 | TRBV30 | AWSAGTGSTDTQY
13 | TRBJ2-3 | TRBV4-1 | ASSEGTSGAYTQY
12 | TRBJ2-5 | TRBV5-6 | ASSLGGQGRWQY
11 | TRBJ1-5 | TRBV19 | ASSITEDQPQH
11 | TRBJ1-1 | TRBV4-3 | ASSQESGEGAF
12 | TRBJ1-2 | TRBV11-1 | ASAAGTGVYGYT
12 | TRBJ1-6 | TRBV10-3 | AISVTGGNSPLH
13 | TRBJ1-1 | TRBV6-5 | ASSPWTGGAGEAF
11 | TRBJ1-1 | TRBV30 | AYRGVLNTEAF
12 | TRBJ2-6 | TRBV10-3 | ATRTGSGANVLT
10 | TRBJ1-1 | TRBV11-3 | ASSFPSTEAF
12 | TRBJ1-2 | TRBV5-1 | ASSPGGEDYGYT
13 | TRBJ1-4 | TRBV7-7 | ASITRTGEGEKLF
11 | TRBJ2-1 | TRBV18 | ASSNGLAGMQF
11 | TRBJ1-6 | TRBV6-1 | ASKAGLGSPLH
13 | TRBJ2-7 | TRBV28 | ASSLLSGSAYEQY
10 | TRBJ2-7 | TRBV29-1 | SVQGASYEQY
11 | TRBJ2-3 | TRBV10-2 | ASSAAGGDTQY
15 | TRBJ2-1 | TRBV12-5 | ASGSPRGGGAYNEQF
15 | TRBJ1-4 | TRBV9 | ASSGEVGTGEDEKLF
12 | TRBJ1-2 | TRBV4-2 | ASSQPGTADGYT
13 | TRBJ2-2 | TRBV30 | AWSVGRGGTGELF
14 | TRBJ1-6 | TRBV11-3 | ASSSRDSSYNSPLH
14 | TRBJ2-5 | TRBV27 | ASRPTWERGIETQY
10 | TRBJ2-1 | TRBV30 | AWRDRADEQF
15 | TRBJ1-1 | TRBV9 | ASSVAPLDLGGTEAF
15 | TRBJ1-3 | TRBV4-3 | ASSQESAVHSGNTIY
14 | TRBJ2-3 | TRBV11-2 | ASSSSWGLITDTQY
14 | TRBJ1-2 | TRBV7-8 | ASSSHRRPANYGYT
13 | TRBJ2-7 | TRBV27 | ASSSPGTLPYEQY
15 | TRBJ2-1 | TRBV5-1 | ASSLGPATFSYNEQF
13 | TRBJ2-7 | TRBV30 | AGIQPGLMTYEQY
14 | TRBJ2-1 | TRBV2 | ASSGPMRELYNEQF